A selection of T cell receptor beta chains follows, all from one sample in a study of control samples from healthy donors and cancer patients. The assay was immunoSEQ multiplex PCR, and TCRdb's table has in-frame clones only and misses some. This table holds roughly 140,000 clones, over 85% found once. Sequenced material: blood. All receptors come from a man in his forties or fifties in good health. The CDR3 runs from the conserved cysteine through the conserved F or W. A D gene is named only where the DNA matches it firmly. Not every row has a clone size; where given, it reads once, few, many or a size class.

d_call | j_call | clone_size | v_call | cdr3_aa | cdr3_nt
NA | TRBJ2-7 | NA | TRBV6-2/TRBV6-3 | CASSYSNFGQLYEQYF | TGTGCCAGCAGTTACTCGAACTTTGGACAGCTCTACGAGCAGTACTTC
NA | TRBJ1-4 | NA | TRBV15 | CATSRDKGSNEKLFF | TGTGCCACCAGCAGAGATAAAGGGTCCAATGAAAAACTGTTTTTT
NA | TRBJ1-2 | NA | TRBV28 | CASSLRLRGRHYGYTF | TGTGCCAGCAGTTTACGTCTGAGGGGAAGGCACTATGGCTACACCTTC
NA | TRBJ2-1 | once | TRBV5-1 | CASSRTKGPISYNEQFF | TGCGCCAGCAGCCGGACGAAGGGCCCTATCTCATACAATGAGCAGTTCTTC
NA | TRBJ1-4 | NA | TRBV9 | CASSSRDGTTNEKLFF | TGTGCCAGCAGCTCCCGGGACGGAACAACTAATGAAAAACTGTTTTTT
NA | TRBJ1-1 | NA | TRBV6-5 | CASSPRNTEAFF | TGTGCCAGCAGCCCCCGGAACACTGAAGCTTTCTTT
TRBD2 | TRBJ2-7 | NA | TRBV10-3 | CAISPGLAAPHEQYF | TGTGCCATCAGTCCTGGACTAGCGGCCCCACACGAGCAGTACTTC
NA | TRBJ1-6 | NA | TRBV4-1 | CASSQVDKPPNSPLHF | TGCGCCAGCAGCCAAGTTGACAAACCCCCTAATTCACCCCTCCACTTT
NA | TRBJ1-5 | once | TRBV28 | CASSLVSQPQHF | TGTGCCAGCAGTTTGGTTAGCCAGCCCCAGCATTTT
TRBD2 | TRBJ2-7 | NA | TRBV27 | CASSPGLAGVAEQYF | TGTGCCAGCAGTCCCGGACTAGCGGGAGTTGCTGAGCAGTACTTC
TRBD2 | TRBJ2-2 | NA | TRBV24-1 | CATTGTSGSGELFF | TGTGCCACCACTGGGACTAGCGGATCCGGGGAGCTGTTTTTT
TRBD1 | TRBJ2-5 | NA | TRBV19 | CASSIDARGRETQYF | TGTGCCAGTAGTATAGATGCAAGGGGGCGAGAGACCCAGTACTTC
TRBD2 | TRBJ2-5 | NA | TRBV3-1/TRBV3-2 | CASSQGRAGVWETQYF | TGTGCCAGCAGCCAAGGACGGGCGGGAGTCTGGGAGACCCAGTACTTC
NA | TRBJ1-5 | NA | TRBV2 | CTSSERERQPQHF | TGTACCAGCAGTGAGAGGGAAAGACAGCCCCAGCATTTT
NA | TRBJ1-2 | NA | TRBV7-9 | CASSPDTDGGYTF | TGTGCCAGCAGCCCCGACACGGACGGAGGCTACACCTTC
NA | TRBJ1-4 | NA | TRBV27 | CASTRTSGFREKLFF | TGTGCCAGCACCCGGACATCGGGCTTTCGTGAAAAACTGTTTTTT
NA | TRBJ2-6 | NA | TRBV4-1 | CASSQAAGANVLTF | TGCGCCAGCAGCCAAGCGGCTGGGGCCAACGTCCTGACTTTC
NA | TRBJ2-7 | NA | TRBV4-1 | CASSQGGNSYEQYF | TGCGCCAGCAGCCAAGGGGGTAACTCCTACGAGCAGTACTTC
TRBD1 | TRBJ2-7 | NA | TRBV7-2 | CASSLRRPDRAYEQYF | TGTGCCAGCAGCTTAAGGCGGCCGGACAGGGCCTACGAGCAGTACTTC
NA | TRBJ1-6 | NA | TRBV25-1 | CASRDNHNSPLHF | TGTGCCAGCAGGGACAATCATAATTCACCCCTCCACTTT
TRBD1 | TRBJ1-2 | NA | TRBV6-1 | CASSDPGQGVYGYTF | TGTGCCAGCAGTGACCCGGGACAGGGGGTTTATGGCTACACCTTC
TRBD1 | TRBJ2-3 | NA | TRBV9 | CASSSRTGGTDTQYF | TGTGCCAGCAGCTCCCGGACAGGGGGGACAGATACGCAGTATTTT
NA | TRBJ2-7 | NA | TRBV6-5 | CASRAGRGHSYEQYF | TGTGCCAGCCGAGCCGGGCGTGGCCACTCCTACGAGCAGTACTTC
NA | TRBJ2-2 | NA | TRBV5-1 | CASSLSPIGTGNTGELFF | TGCGCCAGCAGCTTGTCGCCCATTGGGACTGGGAACACCGGGGAGCTGTTTTTT
NA | TRBJ1-2 | NA | TRBV20-1 | CSAGAGYGYTF | TGCAGTGCCGGAGCCGGCTATGGCTACACCTTC
NA | TRBJ2-3 | NA | TRBV5-1 | CASSLVGGITDTQYF | TGCGCCAGCAGCTTGGTAGGGGGAATAACAGATACGCAGTATTTT
NA | TRBJ2-1 | NA | TRBV3-1/TRBV3-2 | CASSKRLWGSSYNEQFF | TGTGCCAGCAGCAAAAGATTGTGGGGGAGCTCCTACAATGAGCAGTTCTTC
TRBD1 | TRBJ2-5 | once | TRBV2 | CASIPTGGLEGTQYF | TGTGCCAGCATCCCGACAGGGGGCCTCGAGGGGACCCAGTACTTC
NA | TRBJ1-5 | NA | TRBV3-1/TRBV3-2 | CASSQDPGLGQPQHF | TGTGCCAGCAGCCAAGACCCGGGGCTAGGTCAGCCCCAGCATTTT
TRBD1 | TRBJ1-4 | NA | TRBV6-6 | CASSSVGQGNEKLFF | TGTGCCAGCAGTTCCGTGGGACAGGGGAATGAAAAACTGTTTTTT
TRBD1 | TRBJ2-5 | NA | TRBV5-1 | CASSPGQGRWQETQYF | TGCGCCAGCAGCCCCGGACAGGGGAGATGGCAAGAGACCCAGTACTTC
NA | TRBJ2-3 | NA | TRBV7-9 | CATVKGQISSSTDTQYF | TGTGCCACCGTTAAAGGACAGATATCTTCTAGCACAGATACGCAGTATTTT
NA | TRBJ1-4 | once | TRBV19 | CASSIATNEKLFF | TGTGCCAGTAGTATTGCAACTAATGAAAAACTGTTTTTT
TRBD2 | TRBJ2-7 | once | TRBV5-4 | CASSPNGRGDYEQYF | TGTGCCAGCAGCCCGAACGGGAGGGGGGATTACGAGCAGTACTTC
TRBD1 | TRBJ1-1 | NA | TRBV10-2 | CASSALQGARDTEAFF | TGCGCCAGCAGTGCGTTACAGGGGGCAAGGGACACTGAAGCTTTCTTT
NA | TRBJ1-2 | few | TRBV4-1 | CASSQDGQGWGYTF | TGCGCCAGCAGCCAAGATGGCCAGGGCTGGGGCTACACCTTC
NA | TRBJ2-3 | NA | TRBV11-2 | CASSLAGVVTDTQYF | TGTGCCAGCAGCTTAGCAGGGGTTGTAACAGATACGCAGTATTTT
TRBD1 | TRBJ1-1 | NA | TRBV15 | CATSRGGGSNTEAFF | TGTGCCACCAGCAGAGGAGGGGGCTCGAACACTGAAGCTTTCTTT
NA | TRBJ1-5 | NA | TRBV11-1 | CASSLRKNQPQHF | TGTGCCAGCAGCTTACGGAAAAATCAGCCCCAGCATTTT
TRBD1 | TRBJ1-1 | NA | TRBV15 | CATSRRDSSVFF | TGTGCCACCAGCAGAAGGGACAGCAGTGTTTTCTTT
TRBD2 | TRBJ2-1 | once | TRBV10-1 | CASSESFKTSGTSSYNEQFF | TGCGCCAGCAGTGAGTCGTTCAAGACTAGCGGGACGAGCTCCTACAATGAGCAGTTCTTC
NA | TRBJ1-1 | NA | TRBV7-3 | CASSLSRLNTEAFF | TGTGCCAGCAGCTTAAGCCGGCTGAACACTGAAGCTTTCTTT
TRBD1 | TRBJ1-1 | NA | TRBV28 | CASSPGQGARAFF | TGTGCCAGCAGTCCGGGACAGGGGGCGAGGGCTTTCTTT
TRBD1 | TRBJ1-3 | NA | TRBV4-2 | CASSQDQGGDGNTIYF | TGTGCCAGCAGCCAAGATCAGGGGGGCGATGGAAACACCATATATTTT
TRBD2 | TRBJ2-5 | few | TRBV29-1 | CSVALAGGGETQYF | TGCAGCGTTGCACTAGCGGGAGGGGGGGAGACCCAGTACTTC